The text below deals with one TCR beta chain. Its antigen is not known. This may be a read error, as it is one base from a much larger clone. Other nucleotide sequences from this sample produce the same CDR3. This sample is part of a study of shared clonotypes between healthy human individuals. Looking at the study overall: Participating donors consisted of two women and a few men aged 18 to 49. Each donor's CD8 memory used one plate, CD8 naive two, each CD4 subset three.

Per sorted-subset replicate PCR, input was approximately 200 ng DNA, representing tens of thousands of T cell genomes. Data came from immunoSEQ multiplex PCR; TCRdb stores just in-frame clones and leaves some out. Among 2,500,000 or so clones listed, 85% to 95% were seen once. V lost 6 bases, J lost 3 bases, and 5 bases lay in between. The germline CDR1 and CDR2 sequences are MDHEN and SYDVKM. This CDR3 has 11 amino acids. General study findings and limits: The low donor count limited represented genetic and exposure-history diversity.

The receptor's source is a man between 18 and 29 years old in good health. Some clones in this sample may be carry-over from other donors' samples. Sequencing was done on a sample of naive CD4+ T cells from PBMCs. The subset is: CD45RA+ positively selected. The chain combines TRBV28 with TRBJ2-5; D not certain. The DNA for the CDR3 is TGTGCCAGCAGGTTGGAAGAGACCCAGTACTTC. As protein: CASRLEETQYF.